Described below is a single T cell receptor (beta chain) sequence and its context. Ages ranged from about 18 to 100 years, with residence in about two dozen US areas. Which cohort a participant joined came from the clinical history participants gave. These data originate in a study of blood T cell repertoires in COVID-19. At the level of the study: T cells, B-cell-depleted T cells, or PBMCs supplied cDNA or gDNA.

The germline V gene encodes CDR1 MGHDK and CDR2 SYGVNS. This CDR3 is 14 amino acids long. With 6 bases clipped from V and 3 bases from J, the junction kept 7 bases outside the gene matches. Clones were sequenced by immunoSEQ multiplex PCR, and TCRdb holds only the in-frame ones, with some missing. The table shows about 150,000 clones, with roughly 84% occurring only once. The source of this sequence is a man aged 65-85 years who had been exposed to COVID-19. The sample consisted of PBMCs or T cells enriched from blood (not recorded which). The chain is built from TRBV25-1 and TRBJ1-1; 7 bases line up with TRBD1. The CDR3 reads CASRETGIHTEAFF. The CDR3 region has the DNA TGTGCCAGCAGAGAGACAGGGATTCACACTGAAGCTTTCTTT.